Only a few counts were recorded for the clone carrying this TCR beta chain. Its target is unknown. A sample-barcoded 5' primer and a J-beta primer mix were used in a second PCR of about 7 to 11 cycles. TCRdb reprocessed the 5' RACE reads with MiXCR, giving one entry per CDR3 protein. The table lists more than 1,400,000 distinct CDR3 sequences, about 40% of them singletons, with approximately 7.9% in the top ten. The data belong to a study of blood T cells in healthy people across ages. Each donor supplied approximately 10 milliliters of peripheral blood. The CDR3 spans 15 residues. V shed 6 bases, J shed 3 bases, and the junction held 5 bases outside the gene matches. Germline V CDR1 and CDR2: SNHLY, FYNNEI. Study results and limitations: The study found more naive CD4+ cells and higher diversity in long-lived than aged donors.

The TCR was taken from a woman aged 18-35 years in good health. This chain links TRBV2 with TRBJ2-7; 13 positions agree with TRBD2. Specimen: blood. CDR3 in DNA: TGTGCCAGCAGGGCCGGGACTAGCGGGGTCTACGAGCAGTACTTC. As protein: CASRAGTSGVYEQYF.